Reported below is one T cell receptor beta chain. The data originate from a study of cytotoxic CD8 clonotypes in ibrutinib-treated CLL. Using immunoSEQ multiplex PCR, the repertoire was profiled, and TCRdb retains in-frame clones only, with some absent. Of fewer than 80,000 clones detected, 45% to 60% appear once; the ten largest clones hold roughly 14%. The sequence derives from a human donor with chronic lymphocytic leukemia. Material: PBMCs, obtained after 12 months of ibrutinib treatment.

The CDR3 loop reads CASSVTAGASTDTQYF. CDR3 bases: TGTGCCAGCAGCGTAACAGCGGGGGCCAGCACAGATACGCAGTATTTT. V gene TRBV9 combines with J gene TRBJ2-3, with TRBD2 identical over 8 bases. The V gene's germline CDR1 is SGDLS and CDR2 YYNGEE. V was pared by 1 base and J by 0 bases, with 4 bases of the junction left unmatched. There are 16 residues in the CDR3.